The clone carrying this T cell receptor beta chain was recorded once. The CDR3 spans 14 residues. Trimming pared 7 bases from V and 6 bases from J, leaving 15 bases between. CDR1 MNHEY and CDR2 SVGAGI come from the germline V gene. Each CDR3 protein gets one entry after TCRdb re-called the reads with MiXCR. Among approximately 500,000 distinct CDR3 sequences listed, approximately 10% were seen once. The sample comes from a study of T cell repertoires in cytomegalovirus infection. Sequences were obtained from PBMCs. The source of this sequence is a human donor in good health (CMV status not recorded). Some clones in this sample may be carry-over from other donors' samples. The chain links TRBV6-5 to TRBJ2-2; perhaps TRBD2 as D (5 bases). Here the CDR3 DNA reads TGTGCCAGCAACCGGGATTCCGGCGCCGGGGAGCTGTTTTTT. Its protein product is CASNRDSGAGELFF.